The 29 T cell receptor beta chains reported below all come from one sample, sequenced in a study of blood T cell repertoires in COVID-19. Clones were read by immunoSEQ multiplex PCR, and TCRdb kept only the in-frame ones, dropping some. This sample has around 200,000 clones, with more than 80% found just once. The sample consisted of peripheral blood. These receptors were collected from a woman of 80 years or more with acute or convalescent COVID-19.

This chain links TRBV19 with TRBJ2-3; TRBD2 is a possible D gene (7 bases). The germline gives CDR1 LNHDA, CDR2 SQIVND (reference sequence). The CDR3 covers 15 residues. V lost 4 bases and J 6 bases, leaving 17 bases between the germline ends. CDR3 protein: CASSSLWGGHDTQYF. The CDR3 nucleotides are TGTGCCAGTAGTAGCCTGTGGGGGGGCCATGATACGCAGTATTTT. The full variable domain, rest sourced from reference TRBV19 and TRBJ2-3, is DGGITQSPKYLFRKEGQNVTLSCEQNLNHDAMYWYRQDPGQGLRLIYYSQIVNDFQKGDIAEGYSVSREKKESFPLTVTSAQKNPTAFYLCASSSLWGGHDTQYFGPGTRLTVL.

V is TRBV10-1 and J is TRBJ1-1; 12 bases are shared with TRBD1. Germline V gene data show CDR1 as WNHNN and CDR2 as SYGVQD (reference sequence). V gave up 6 bases and J gave up 11 bases; unmatched junction bases: 7. The CDR3 runs 13 residues. CDR3 loop: CASSLVGQGAAFF. CDR3 bases: TGCGCCAGCAGCCTTGTGGGACAGGGGGCCGCTTTCTTT.

This chain joins TRBV3-1 (or the pseudogene TRBV3-2) and TRBJ2-1, with TRBD1 matching over 7 bases. Germline trimming cut 4 bases from V and 9 bases from J; bases unmatched to any gene: 9. The CDR3 contains 14 residues. CDR1 and CDR2 from the germline V gene are LGHDT and YNNKEL (reference sequence). CDR3 DNA: TGTGCCAGCAGCCCCTTACAGGGGTTAGGTGAGCAGTTCTTC. This codes for CASSPLQGLGEQFF.

The CDR3 sequence: CASRLDRGPDTQYF. CDR3 nucleotides: TGTGCCAGCAGACTGGACAGGGGGCCAGATACGCAGTATTTT. The genes are TRBV6-5 and TRBJ2-3; 11 positions agree with TRBD1. Trimming at V came to 6 bases and at J to 4 bases, leaving 3 bases not matched to a gene. The CDR3 extends over 14 amino acids. Germline CDR1 and CDR2: MNHEY and SVGAGI.

In the case of this clone: The junction differs from germline at one of its ends, possibly a read error. This chain links TRBV28 with TRBJ2-3; weak D call: TRBD2 (6 bases). Germline-derived CDR1 and CDR2 are MDHEN and SYDVKM. There are 15 residues in the CDR3. Here the CDR3 reads CASSLPNLAAGGWHF. The DNA of the CDR3 is TGTGCCAGCAGTTTGCCAAATTTAGCGGCTGGAGGGTGGCATTTT. Drawing the rest from reference TRBV28 and TRBJ2-3, the complete variable domain is DVKVTQSSRYLVKRTGEKVFLECVQDMDHENMFWYRQDPGLGLRLIYFSYDVKMKEKGDIPEGYSVSREKKERFSLILESASTNQTSMYLCASSLPNLAAGGWHFGPGTRLTVL.

This sequence joins TRBV5-1 and TRBJ2-7, with D perhaps matching TRBD2 (6 bases). The CDR3 contains 14 residues. Trimming pared 4 bases from V and 7 bases from J, leaving 18 bases between. Germline V gene lookup returns CDR1 SGHRS and CDR2 YFSETQ. Written as DNA, the CDR3 is TGCGCCAGCAGCCACCCGGACGGCGGGATTGAGCAGTACTTC. Amino acids: CASSHPDGGIEQYF.

J is TRBJ2-3 and V is TRBV10-3, with 9 bases that match TRBD1. Germline CDR1 is ENHRY and CDR2 is SYGVKD. Unmatched junction bases numbered 6, after V lost 6 bases and J lost 2 bases. The CDR3 contains 15 residues. This CDR3 is CAISRTGEDTDTQYF. The CDR3 DNA reads as TGTGCCATCAGCCGGACAGGGGAGGACACAGATACGCAGTATTTT.

The chain couples TRBV5-8 to TRBJ1-4, with TRBD1 matching 8 bases. The CDR3 consists of 17 residues. The germline gives CDR1 SGHTS, CDR2 YDEGEE. V shed 3 bases and J 3 bases; nucleotides not matched to a gene: 10. CDR3 amino acids: CASSSGRWGQANEKLFF. DNA for the CDR3: TGTGCCAGCAGCTCAGGACGGTGGGGACAGGCTAATGAAAAACTGTTTTTT.

V is TRBV7-2 and J is TRBJ2-2, with 12 nucleotides matching TRBD2. Germline V gives CDR1 SGHTA, CDR2 FQGNSA. CDR3 size: 16 residues. Unmatched junction bases numbered 8, after V lost 5 bases and J lost 7 bases. CDR3 nucleotide sequence: TGTGCCAGCAGCCCTAGCGGGAGGGCCGACGGCGGGGAGCTGTTTTTT. Its protein product is CASSPSGRADGGELFF.

This clone occurred a few times. The V gene is TRBV6-5, the J gene TRBJ1-6; 7 positions match TRBD1. Germline V gives CDR1 MNHEY, CDR2 SVGAGI. The CDR3 runs 15 residues. With 7 bases clipped from V and 8 bases from J, the junction kept 11 bases outside the gene matches. The CDR3 loop is CASTRPGQEYSPLHF. The CDR3, as DNA: TGTGCCAGCACCCGACCAGGACAGGAGTATTCACCCCTCCACTTT.

This clone appeared a few times. The V and J genes are TRBV7-2 and TRBJ1-4; 7 bases match TRBD1. V was pared by 1 base and J by 5 bases, with 7 bases of the junction left unmatched. The CDR3 loop spans 16 amino acids. Germline CDR1 is SGHTA and CDR2 is FQGNSA. CDR3 coding DNA: TGTGCCAGCAGCTTAGAAGGGGGCCGGCCGAATGAAAAACTGTTTTTT. Its protein product is CASSLEGGRPNEKLFF.

V is TRBV27 and J is TRBJ1-1, with 7 positions matching TRBD1. This CDR3 spans 14 amino acids. V shed 0 bases, J shed 4 bases, and the junction held 2 bases outside the gene matches. CDR1 and CDR2 from the germline V gene are MNHEY and SMNVEV (reference sequence). The CDR3 region has the DNA TGTGCCAGCAGTTTATCGCCAGGGGGCACTGAAGCTTTCTTT. Amino acids: CASSLSPGGTEAFF.

The rearrangement uses TRBV6-2 or TRBV6-3 and TRBJ2-1; 9 bases line up with TRBD2. In germline, CDR1 is MNHEY, CDR2 SVGEGT. The CDR3 consists of 16 residues. V lost 2 bases and J lost 9; bases outside the gene matches: 11. The DNA of the CDR3 is TGTGCCAGCAGTTACCTCCCTAGCGGGGCAGGGGGTGAGCAGTTCTTC. The encoded protein is CASSYLPSGAGGEQFF.

The chain recombines TRBV11-2 with TRBJ1-4, with 10 positions matching TRBD1. The CDR3 contains 15 residues. V was pared by 5 bases and J by 4 bases, with 4 bases of the junction left unmatched. The germline V gene encodes CDR1 SGHAT and CDR2 FQNNGV. This chain's CDR3 is CASSPWTGGNEKLFF. The CDR3, as DNA: TGTGCCAGCAGCCCTTGGACAGGGGGTAATGAAAAACTGTTTTTT.

CDR3 coding DNA: TGTGCCAGTAGTATAGCCCCCCGGGACATCCTAGCCAAAAACATTCAGTACTTC. This sequence encodes CASSIAPRDILAKNIQYF. The chain links TRBV19 to TRBJ2-4, with D possibly TRBD1 on 6 matching bases. V was clipped by 1 base and J by 0 bases, with 16 bases between them. The CDR3 totals 18 residues. Germline V lookup: CDR1 LNHDA, CDR2 SQIVND (reference sequence).

The chain recombines TRBV11-3 with TRBJ1-1; the match to TRBD1 covers 7 bases. The CDR3 sequence is 16 residues long. J lost 5 bases, V lost 1 base, and 10 bases had no gene match. Germline CDR1 and CDR2: SGHNT and YENEEA. This CDR3 is CASSLARQGGETEAFF. The CDR3 coding sequence is TGTGCCAGCAGCTTAGCCCGACAGGGCGGGGAGACTGAAGCTTTCTTT.

The chain recombines TRBV4-1 with TRBJ2-3; the D gene is possibly TRBD2 (5 bases). Germline V gene sequence: CDR1 MGHRA, CDR2 YSYEKL. Trimming shortened V by 8 bases and J by 1 base, and 13 bases separated the two germline ends. The CDR3 covers 14 residues. The CDR3 loop is CASGRGSGTDTQYF. CDR3 coding DNA: TGCGCCAGCGGTCGGGGTTCGGGCACAGATACGCAGTATTTT.

This clone was counted a few times. The J gene is TRBJ2-1, the V gene TRBV4-1, with 8 positions matching TRBD2. The CDR3 loop spans 15 amino acids. Germline CDR1 and CDR2: MGHRA and YSYEKL. With V trimmed by 4 bases and J by 9 bases, 11 bases remained unmatched. The CDR3 DNA reads TGCGCCAGCAGCCGATTTGGGGCGGGAGGTGCTGAGCAGTTCTTC. Translated, it gives CASSRFGAGGAEQFF.

The rearrangement links TRBV5-1 to TRBJ2-3; 12 positions agree with TRBD2. CDR3 size: 16 residues. The germline V gene encodes CDR1 SGHRS and CDR2 YFSETQ. V lost 8 bases, J lost 4 bases, and 11 bases stayed unmatched. In nucleotides, the CDR3 is TGCGCCAGTTCCCGGGTGACTAGCGGGAGTTCAGATACGCAGTATTTT. This codes for CASSRVTSGSSDTQYF.

V and J are TRBV4-3 and TRBJ1-6; 7 nucleotides line up with TRBD1. Germline V gene sequence: CDR1 LGHNA, CDR2 YSLEER. This CDR3 has 15 amino acids. The V and J ends lost 7 bases and 8 bases, in that order; junction bases with no gene match: 11. CDR3 region: CASIRRDSTDSPLHF. CDR3 bases: TGCGCCAGCATCCGAAGGGACAGTACGGATTCACCCCTCCACTTT.

The chain employs TRBV2 and TRBJ2-5; 8 bases align to TRBD2. CDR1 is SNHLY and CDR2 is FYNNEI in the germline V gene. J was trimmed by 6 bases and V by 3 bases; bases with no gene match: 6. This CDR3 is built from 14 residues. CDR3 loop: CASSDLAGIQTQYF. CDR3 bases: TGTGCCAGCAGTGACTTAGCGGGGATCCAGACCCAGTACTTC.

The chain is built from TRBV5-1 and TRBJ1-2; TRBD1 matches at 7 bases. The germline V gene has CDR1 SGHRS and CDR2 YFSETQ. Germline trimming cut 0 bases from V and 4 bases from J; bases unmatched to any gene: 9. This CDR3 has 16 amino acids. This CDR3 is CASSLGGGAQVYGYTF. Here the CDR3 DNA reads TGCGCCAGCAGCTTGGGAGGGGGCGCACAGGTCTATGGCTACACCTTC.

The J gene is TRBJ2-1, the V gene TRBV7-2; 16 bases align to TRBD2. The V gene end was trimmed by 5 bases and the J gene end by 7 bases; junction bases not matched to a gene: 5. From germline, CDR1 is SGHTA and CDR2 FQGNSA. This CDR3 has 16 amino acids. DNA for the CDR3: TGTGCCAGCAGCCCGGGACTAGCGGGGGGGCTGAATGAGCAGTTCTTC. Protein product: CASSPGLAGGLNEQFF.

To note about this clone: The identical CDR3 is also encoded by other nucleotide sequences in the sample. The chain recombines TRBV7-2 with TRBJ1-1, with 7 positions matching TRBD1. The CDR3 contains 15 residues. The germline V gene has CDR1 SGHTA and CDR2 FQGNSA. The ends lost 5 bases at V and 1 base at J; junction bases unmatched: 7. Here the CDR3 DNA reads TGTGCCAGCAGCCTAGGGGACAGACGGAACACTGAAGCTTTCTTT. It codes for CASSLGDRRNTEAFF.

The rearrangement uses TRBV7-8 and TRBJ2-1; 7 bases map to TRBD2. V lost 2 bases to trimming and J lost 4 bases; unmatched junction nucleotides: 11. This CDR3 is 17 amino acids long. Per the germline V gene, CDR1 is SGHVS and CDR2 is FQNEAQ. CDR3 nucleotides: TGTGCCAGCAGCTTAAATCGAGGCCTAGCGGAATACAATGAGCAGTTCTTC. It codes for CASSLNRGLAEYNEQFF. The full variable domain, in which reference TRBV7-8 and TRBJ2-1 provide the parts outside the CDR3, is GAGVSQSPRYKVAKRGQDVALRCDPISGHVSLFWYQQALGQGPEFLTYFQNEAQLDKSGLPSDRFFAERPEGSVSTLKIQRTQQEDSAVYLCASSLNRGLAEYNEQFFGPGTRLTVL.

The CDR3 DNA sequence: TGTGCCATGGCTTCAGGGGAAGGGATAAATGAGCAGTTCTTC. It encodes CAMASGEGINEQFF. The chain combines TRBV7-5 with TRBJ2-1; TRBD1 is taken as the D call from the table, unchecked against the DNA. TRBV7-5 is described as a pseudogene. This CDR3 is built from 14 residues.

The genes are TRBV6-5 and TRBJ2-7; D is possibly TRBD2 (5 bases). Per the germline V gene, CDR1 is MNHEY and CDR2 is SVGAGI. The V and J ends lost 7 bases and 0 bases respectively, with 13 bases between them. The CDR3 is 14 residues long. CDR3: CASTRTSASYEQYF. Written as DNA, the CDR3 is TGTGCCAGCACCAGGACTTCCGCCTCCTACGAGCAGTACTTC.

This clone was seen a handful of times. This chain joins TRBV3-1 (or the pseudogene TRBV3-2) and TRBJ1-5, with D hard to call. Trimming took 0 bases from V and 2 from J, leaving 8 bases between them. Germline assignment: CDR1 LGHDT and CDR2 YNNKEL (reference sequence). The CDR3 sequence is 15 residues long. The CDR3 here is CASSQDHSGNQPQHF. The CDR3 nucleotides read TGTGCCAGCAGCCAAGATCACAGTGGCAATCAGCCCCAGCATTTT.

The chain recombines TRBV19 with TRBJ1-5, with 8 nucleotides matching TRBD1. CDR1 is LNHDA, CDR2 SQIVND, per germline (reference sequence). This CDR3 is built from 18 residues. J lost 1 base, V lost 3 bases, and 11 bases had no gene match. The CDR3 protein is CASSMHSAGGASNQPQHF. The CDR3 nucleotides read TGTGCCAGTAGTATGCATTCGGCAGGGGGCGCAAGCAATCAGCCCCAGCATTTT.